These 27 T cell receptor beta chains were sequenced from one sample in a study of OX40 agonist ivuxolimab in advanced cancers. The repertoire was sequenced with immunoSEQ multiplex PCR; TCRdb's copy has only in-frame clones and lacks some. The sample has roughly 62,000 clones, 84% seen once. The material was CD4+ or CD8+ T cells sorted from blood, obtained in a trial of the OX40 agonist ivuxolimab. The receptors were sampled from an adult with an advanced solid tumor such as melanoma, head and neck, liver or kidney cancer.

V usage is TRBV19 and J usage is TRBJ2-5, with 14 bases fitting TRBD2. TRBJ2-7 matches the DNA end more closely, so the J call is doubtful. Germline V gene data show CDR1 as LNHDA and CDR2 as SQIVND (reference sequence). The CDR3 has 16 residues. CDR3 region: CASSPPGLAGVYEQYF. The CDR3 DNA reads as TGTGCCAGTTCCCCCCCGGGACTAGCGGGAGTCTACGAGCAGTACTTC.

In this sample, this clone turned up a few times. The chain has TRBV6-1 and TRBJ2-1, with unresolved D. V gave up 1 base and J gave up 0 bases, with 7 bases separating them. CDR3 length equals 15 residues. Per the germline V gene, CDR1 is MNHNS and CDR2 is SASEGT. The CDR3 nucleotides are TGTGCCAGCAGTGAAGGTGGGAACTCCTACAATGAGCAGTTCTTC. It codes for CASSEGGNSYNEQFF.

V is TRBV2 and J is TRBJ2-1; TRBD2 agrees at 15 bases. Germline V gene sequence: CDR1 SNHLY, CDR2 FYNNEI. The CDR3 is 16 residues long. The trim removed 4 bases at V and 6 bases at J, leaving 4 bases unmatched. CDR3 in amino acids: CASSGTSGRASNEQFF. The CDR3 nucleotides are TGTGCCAGCAGTGGGACTAGCGGGAGGGCCAGCAATGAGCAGTTCTTC. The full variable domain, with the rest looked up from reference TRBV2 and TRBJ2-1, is EPEVTQTPSHQVTQMGQEVILRCVPISNHLYFYWYRQILGQKVEFLVSFYNNEISEKSEIFDDQFSVERPDGSNFTLKIRSTKLEDSAMYFCASSGTSGRASNEQFFGPGTRLTVL.

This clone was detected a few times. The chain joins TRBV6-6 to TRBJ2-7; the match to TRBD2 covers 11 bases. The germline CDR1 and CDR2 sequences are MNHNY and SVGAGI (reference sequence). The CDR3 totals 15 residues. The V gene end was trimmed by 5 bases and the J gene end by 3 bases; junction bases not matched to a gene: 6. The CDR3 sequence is CASSKTSGMIYEQYF. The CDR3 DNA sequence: TGTGCCAGCAGTAAGACTAGCGGGATGATCTACGAGCAGTACTTC.

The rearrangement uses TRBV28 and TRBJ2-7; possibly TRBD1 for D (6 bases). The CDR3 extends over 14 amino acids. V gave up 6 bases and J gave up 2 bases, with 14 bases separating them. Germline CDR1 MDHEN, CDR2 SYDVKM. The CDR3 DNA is TGTGCCAGCAGGGCTGACAGGACCGCCTACGAGCAGTACTTC. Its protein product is CASRADRTAYEQYF.

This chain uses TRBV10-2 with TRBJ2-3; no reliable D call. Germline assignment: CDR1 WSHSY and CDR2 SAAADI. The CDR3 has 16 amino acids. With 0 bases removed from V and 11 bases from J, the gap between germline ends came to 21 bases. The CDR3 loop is CASSESKGRPAFGQYF. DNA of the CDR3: TGCGCCAGCAGTGAGTCGAAAGGGCGGCCCGCATTCGGGCAGTATTTT.

The CDR3 sequence is CASSLDRITDTQYF. The CDR3 coding sequence is TGCGCCAGCAGCTTAGACAGAATCACAGATACGCAGTATTTT. The rearrangement joins TRBV5-1 to TRBJ2-3; possible D gene TRBD1, 5 bases. Germline CDR1 SGHRS, CDR2 YFSETQ. This CDR3 has 14 residues. V lost 2 bases and J lost 2, with 9 bases in between.

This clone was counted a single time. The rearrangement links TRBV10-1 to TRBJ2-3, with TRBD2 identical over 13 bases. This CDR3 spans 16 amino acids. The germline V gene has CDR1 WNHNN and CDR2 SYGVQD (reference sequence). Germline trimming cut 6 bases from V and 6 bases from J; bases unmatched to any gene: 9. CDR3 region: CASSLGLAGDPDTQYF. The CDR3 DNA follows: TGCGCCAGCAGCCTAGGACTAGCGGGAGACCCCGATACGCAGTATTTT.

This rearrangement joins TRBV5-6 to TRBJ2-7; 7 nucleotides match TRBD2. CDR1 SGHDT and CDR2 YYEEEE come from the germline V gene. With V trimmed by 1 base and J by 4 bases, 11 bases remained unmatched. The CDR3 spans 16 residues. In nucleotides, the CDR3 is TGTGCCAGCAGCTTGTACGCGGGAGCGTCGCCATACGAGCAGTACTTC. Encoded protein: CASSLYAGASPYEQYF.

Here the CDR3 reads CASSLSRAGEKLFF. DNA for the CDR3: TGTGCCAGCAGTTTATCTCGGGCGGGTGAAAAACTGTTTTTT. V gene TRBV27 combines with J gene TRBJ1-4; D unclear. V lost 0 bases and J 7 bases, leaving 9 bases between the germline ends. CDR3 length: 14 amino acids. Germline CDR1 MNHEY, CDR2 SMNVEV (reference sequence).

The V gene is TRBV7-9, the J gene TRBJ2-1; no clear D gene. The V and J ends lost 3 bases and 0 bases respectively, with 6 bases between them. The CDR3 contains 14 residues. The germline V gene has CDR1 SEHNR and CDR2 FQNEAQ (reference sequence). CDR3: CASSFQSSYNEQFF. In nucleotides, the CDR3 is TGTGCCAGCAGCTTTCAGTCCTCCTACAATGAGCAGTTCTTC. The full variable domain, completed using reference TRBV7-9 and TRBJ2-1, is DTGVSQNPRHKITKRGQNVTFRCDPISEHNRLYWYRQTLGQGPEFLTYFQNEAQLEKSRLLSDRFSAERPKGSFSTLEIQRTEQGDSAMYLCASSFQSSYNEQFFGPGTRLTVL.

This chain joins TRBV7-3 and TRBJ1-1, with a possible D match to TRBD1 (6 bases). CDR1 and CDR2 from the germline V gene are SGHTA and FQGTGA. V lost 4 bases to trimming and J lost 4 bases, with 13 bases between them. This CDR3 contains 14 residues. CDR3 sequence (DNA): TGTGCCAGCAGCTCGGGGGCGGGCGGCACTGAAGCTTTCTTT. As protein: CASSSGAGGTEAFF.

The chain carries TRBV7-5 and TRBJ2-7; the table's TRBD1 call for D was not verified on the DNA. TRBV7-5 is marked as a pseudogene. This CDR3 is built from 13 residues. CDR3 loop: CASSSRQGEMEYF. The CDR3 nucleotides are TGTGCCAGCAGCTCCCGACAGGGGGAGATGGAGTACTTC.

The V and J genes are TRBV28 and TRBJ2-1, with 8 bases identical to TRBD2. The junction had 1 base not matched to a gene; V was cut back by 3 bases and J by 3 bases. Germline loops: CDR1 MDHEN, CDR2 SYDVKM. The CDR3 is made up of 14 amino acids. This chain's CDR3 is CASSFSGVYNEQFF. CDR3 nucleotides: TGTGCCAGCAGTTTTAGCGGGGTCTACAATGAGCAGTTCTTC. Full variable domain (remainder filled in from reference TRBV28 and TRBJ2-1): DVKVTQSSRYLVKRTGEKVFLECVQDMDHENMFWYRQDPGLGLRLIYFSYDVKMKEKGDIPEGYSVSREKKERFSLILESASTNQTSMYLCASSFSGVYNEQFFGPGTRLTVL.

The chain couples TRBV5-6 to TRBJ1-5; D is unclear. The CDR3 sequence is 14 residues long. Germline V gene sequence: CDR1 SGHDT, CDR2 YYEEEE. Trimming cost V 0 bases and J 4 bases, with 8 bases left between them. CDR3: CASSLAAGNQPQHF. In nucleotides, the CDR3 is TGTGCCAGCAGCTTGGCCGCGGGGAATCAGCCCCAGCATTTT.

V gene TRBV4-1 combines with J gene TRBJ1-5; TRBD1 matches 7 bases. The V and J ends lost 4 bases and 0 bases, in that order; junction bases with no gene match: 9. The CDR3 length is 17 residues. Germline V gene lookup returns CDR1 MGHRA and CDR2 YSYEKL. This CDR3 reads CASSRQGSWDSNQPQHF. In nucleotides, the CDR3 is TGCGCCAGCAGCCGACAGGGTAGCTGGGATAGCAATCAGCCCCAGCATTTT.

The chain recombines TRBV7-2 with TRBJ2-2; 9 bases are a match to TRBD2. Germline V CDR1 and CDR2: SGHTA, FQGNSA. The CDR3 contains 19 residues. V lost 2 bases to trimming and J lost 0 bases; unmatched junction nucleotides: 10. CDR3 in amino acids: CASSLLTLAGSANTGELFF. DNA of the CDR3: TGTGCCAGCAGCTTACTTACTCTAGCGGGGAGCGCGAACACCGGGGAGCTGTTTTTT.

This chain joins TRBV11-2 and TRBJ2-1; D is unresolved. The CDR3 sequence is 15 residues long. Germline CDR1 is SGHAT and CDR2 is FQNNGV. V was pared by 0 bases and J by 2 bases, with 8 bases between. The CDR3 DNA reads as TGTGCCAGCAGCTTAGATGGTAGCCCCTACAATGAGCAGTTCTTC. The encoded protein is CASSLDGSPYNEQFF.

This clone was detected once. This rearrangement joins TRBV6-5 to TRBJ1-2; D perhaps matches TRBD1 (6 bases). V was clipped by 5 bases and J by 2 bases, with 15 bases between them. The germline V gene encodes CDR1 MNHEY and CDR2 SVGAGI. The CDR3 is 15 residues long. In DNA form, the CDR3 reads TGTGCCAGCAGTAAACGGAGGGGGAGAAACTATGGCTACACCTTC. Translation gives CASSKRRGRNYGYTF.

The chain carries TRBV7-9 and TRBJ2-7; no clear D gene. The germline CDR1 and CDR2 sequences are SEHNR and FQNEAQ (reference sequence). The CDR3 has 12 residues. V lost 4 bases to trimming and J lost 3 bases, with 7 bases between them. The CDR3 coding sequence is TGTGCCAGCAGCTCGTCTAGCTACGAGCAGTACTTC. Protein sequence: CASSSSSYEQYF.

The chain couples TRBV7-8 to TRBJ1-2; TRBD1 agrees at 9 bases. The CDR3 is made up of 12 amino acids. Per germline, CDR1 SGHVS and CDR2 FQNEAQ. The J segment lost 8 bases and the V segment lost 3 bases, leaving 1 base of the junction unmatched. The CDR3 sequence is CASSLDRGGYTF. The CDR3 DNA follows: TGTGCCAGCAGCTTGGACAGGGGCGGCTACACCTTC.

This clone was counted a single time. CDR3 loop: CASRVSTGTEAFF. CDR3 sequence (DNA): TGTGCCAGCAGGGTTTCGACAGGGACTGAAGCTTTCTTT. The V gene is TRBV2, the J gene TRBJ1-1; 7 bases align to TRBD1. From germline, CDR1 is SNHLY and CDR2 FYNNEI. V trimming: 6 bases; J trimming: 5 bases; junction bases outside the gene matches: 6. This CDR3 has 13 amino acids.

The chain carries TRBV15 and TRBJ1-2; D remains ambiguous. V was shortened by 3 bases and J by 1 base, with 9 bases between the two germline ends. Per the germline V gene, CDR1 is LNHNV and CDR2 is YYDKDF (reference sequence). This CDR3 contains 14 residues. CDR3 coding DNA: TGTGCCACCAGCAGTGCGAGGGTTAACTATGGCTACACCTTC. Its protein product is CATSSARVNYGYTF.

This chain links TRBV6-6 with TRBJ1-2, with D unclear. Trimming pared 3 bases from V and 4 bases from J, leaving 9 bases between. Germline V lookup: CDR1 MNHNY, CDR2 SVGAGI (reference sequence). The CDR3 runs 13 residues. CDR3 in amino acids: CASSYADTYGYTF. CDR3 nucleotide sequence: TGTGCCAGCAGTTATGCTGACACCTATGGCTACACCTTC.

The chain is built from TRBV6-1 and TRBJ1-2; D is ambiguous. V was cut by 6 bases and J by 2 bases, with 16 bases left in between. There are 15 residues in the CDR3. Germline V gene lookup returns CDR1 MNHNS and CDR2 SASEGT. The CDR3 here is CASRIATNSNYGYTF. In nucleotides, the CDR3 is TGTGCCAGCAGAATTGCGACAAATTCCAACTATGGCTACACCTTC.

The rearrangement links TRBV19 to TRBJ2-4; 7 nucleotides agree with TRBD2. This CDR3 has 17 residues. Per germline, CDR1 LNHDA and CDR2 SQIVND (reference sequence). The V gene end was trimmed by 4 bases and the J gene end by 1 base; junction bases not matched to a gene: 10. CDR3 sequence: CASSTPGRAEAKNIQYF. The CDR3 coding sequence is TGTGCCAGTAGTACCCCGGGGAGGGCCGAGGCCAAAAACATTCAGTACTTC. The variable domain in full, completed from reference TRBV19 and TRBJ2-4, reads DGGITQSPKYLFRKEGQNVTLSCEQNLNHDAMYWYRQDPGQGLRLIYYSQIVNDFQKGDIAEGYSVSREKKESFPLTVTSAQKNPTAFYLCASSTPGRAEAKNIQYFGAGTRLSVL.

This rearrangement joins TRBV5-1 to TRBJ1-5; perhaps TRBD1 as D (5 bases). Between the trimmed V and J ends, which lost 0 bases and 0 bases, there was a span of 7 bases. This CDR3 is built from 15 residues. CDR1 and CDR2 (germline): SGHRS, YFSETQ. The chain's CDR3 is CASSLEGTSNQPQHF. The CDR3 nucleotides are TGCGCCAGCAGCTTGGAGGGGACTAGCAATCAGCCCCAGCATTTT.